This section outlines one TCR beta chain sequence together with its context. Amplification used 60 Vbeta primers and 13 Jbeta primers. Libraries were prepared by immunoSEQ multiplex PCR; TCRdb keeps only in-frame clonotypes and omits some of them. The sample has 80,000 or so clones, approximately 66% seen once; the top ten hold more than 3.5%. The data were obtained in a study of cytomegalovirus exposure and HLA in healthy donors. The CDR3 runs 12 residues. Germline CDR1 MNHNY, CDR2 SVGAGI (reference sequence). V gave up 6 bases and J gave up 5 bases, with 10 bases separating them. Sequencing input: PBMCs. V usage is TRBV6-6 and J usage is TRBJ1-1; perhaps TRBD1 as D (5 bases). This receptor was identified in a male donor in good health and CMV-seropositive. CDR3 nucleotide sequence: TGTGCCAGCAGGAACCGGGGGACTGAAGCTTTCTTT. This gives the protein CASRNRGTEAFF.